Here is one TCR beta chain with its context. Its specificity is not known. A quantity of about 0.45 to 1 ug RNA underwent reverse transcription using random hexamers. Amplification of TCR beta CDR3 by immunoSEQ multiplex PCR spanned 54 Vbeta and 13 Jbeta. TCRdb passed the immunoSEQ multiplex PCR reads through MiXCR, listing each CDR3 protein once. The table includes about 130,000 distinct CDR3 sequences, more than 75% detected once. TCR beta from blood CD8+ and CD4+ T cells was sequenced. While CD8+ and CD4+ T cells were isolated negatively, TEMRA cells were enriched by FACS. The junction had 8 bases not matched to a gene; V was cut back by 5 bases and J by 3 bases. CDR1 is SGHVS, CDR2 FNYEAQ, per germline. The CDR3 length is 16 residues. The entry originates in a study of CD8 T cells in Susac syndrome. Study-wide results and caveats: A relatively small number of individuals underwent TCR sequencing and HLA analysis.

This receptor was obtained from a human donor with multiple sclerosis. V gene TRBV7-6 combines with J gene TRBJ2-1; TRBD2 matches at 9 bases. What was sequenced was CD8+ T cells from PBMCs. The CDR3 loop is CASSASTSGDYNEQFF. In DNA form, the CDR3 reads TGTGCCAGCAGCGCATCGACTAGCGGAGACTACAATGAGCAGTTCTTC.